A selection of T cell receptor beta chains follows, all from one sample in a study of CD8 T cells in ankylosing spondylitis. TCRdb passed the 5' RACE reads through MiXCR, listing each CDR3 protein once. This table holds about 210,000 distinct CDR3 sequences, approximately 7.3% found once. Sequencing used blood, either unsorted or a sorted T cell fraction (not recorded which). The receptors were sampled from a male donor with ankylosing spondylitis. CDR3s include the opening cysteine and the closing phenylalanine or tryptophan. The D gene is left open where the match is weak. Only part of the rows carry a size: once, few, many, or a class if the clone is expanded.

TRBV6-2/TRBV6-3	.	15	many	TRBJ2-1	TGTGCCAGCAGCAAAGACAGGCCCTCCTACAATGAGCAGTTCTTC	CASSKDRPSYNEQFF
TRBV27	.	13	many	TRBJ2-1	TGTGCCAGCAGTCCACTAGTGCTGAATGAGCAGTTCTTC	CASSPLVLNEQFF
TRBV12-1	.	11	.	TRBJ1-4	TGTGCCAGCAGCTTTGAAGGAAAACTGTTTTTT	CASSFEGKLFF
TRBV5-5	.	16	many	TRBJ2-1	TGTGCCAGCAGCCCCCTCGGGGCCATCTCCTACAATGAGCAGTTCTTC	CASSPLGAISYNEQFF
TRBV20-1	TRBD2	15	few	TRBJ2-2	TGCAGTGCTAGGGCGAGCGGGAGGGCCCCCGGGGAGCTGTTTTTT	CSARASGRAPGELFF
TRBV24-1	TRBD2	14	many	TRBJ2-7	TGTGCCACCAGTGATAAAGCGGGGGGATATGAGCAGTACTTC	CATSDKAGGYEQYF
TRBV28	.	14	many	TRBJ1-5	TGTGCCAGCAGTTTATGGGACGAGAATCAGCCCCAGCATTTT	CASSLWDENQPQHF
TRBV6-2/TRBV6-3	.	16	many	TRBJ1-1	TGTGCCAGCAGTTACCAAGCTGAGAAAATGAACACTGAAGCTTTCTTT	CASSYQAEKMNTEAFF
TRBV29-1	TRBD1	11	many	TRBJ2-7	TGCAGCGGGGGACAGAACCGGGAGCAGTACTTC	CSGGQNREQYF
TRBV6-1	.	14	many	TRBJ1-4	TGTGCCAGCACCCGGTTAATTCGGGGGGAAAAACTGTTTTTT	CASTRLIRGEKLFF
TRBV4-2	.	15	.	TRBJ2-1	TGTGCCAGCAGCCAAGGCAGGGCGCGCCACAATGAGCAGTTCTTC	CASSQGRARHNEQFF
TRBV18	.	15	many	TRBJ2-1	TGTGCCAGCTCACTGGGACGACTAGTCCCCAATGAGCAGTTCTTC	CASSLGRLVPNEQFF
TRBV27	.	15	many	TRBJ1-5	TGTGCCAGCAGCAAGGTGTGGGGGGGCAATCAGCCCCAGCATTTT	CASSKVWGGNQPQHF
TRBV4-1	.	13	many	TRBJ2-1	TGCGCCAGCAGCCTCCTACAGGCCAATGAGCAGTTCTTC	CASSLLQANEQFF
TRBV9	.	16	many	TRBJ2-7	TGTGCCAGCAGCTCCCGGACGAAAGTACCCGCCTACGAGCAGTACTTC	CASSSRTKVPAYEQYF
TRBV29-1	TRBD2	14	few	TRBJ2-1	TGCAGCGTGGGACTAGCGGGAGGGCCCGACGAGCAGTTCTTC	CSVGLAGGPDEQFF
TRBV27	TRBD1	14	many	TRBJ2-3	TGTGCCAGCAGTTTAGGACAGGGATGGGATACGCAGTATTTT	CASSLGQGWDTQYF
TRBV9	.	14	few	TRBJ1-6	TGTGCCAGCAGCGTAAGGGCGGAACATTCACCCCTCCACTTT	CASSVRAEHSPLHF
TRBV4-1	.	12	many	TRBJ2-7	TGCGCCAGCAGCCAACTCGCGGGGGAGCAGTACTTC	CASSQLAGEQYF
TRBV5-1	.	16	many	TRBJ2-5	TGCGCCAGCAGCCCGGTAAAAATTAGGCTACAAGAGACCCAGTACTTC	CASSPVKIRLQETQYF
TRBV5-1	.	12	many	TRBJ2-7	TGCGCCAGCAGCGATGACACCTACGAGCAGTACTTC	CASSDDTYEQYF
TRBV5-1	.	16	many	TRBJ2-3	TGCGCCAGCAGCTTTCCGCGGGGAAAGAGCACAGATACGCAGTATTTT	CASSFPRGKSTDTQYF
TRBV19	.	16	many	TRBJ2-5	TGTGCCAGTAGTATAGCGACCGCCTCAGAAGGAGAGACCCAGTACTTC	CASSIATASEGETQYF
TRBV5-5	.	11	many	TRBJ1-1	TGTGCCAGCAGCCCCCACGGGGAAGCTTTCTTT	CASSPHGEAFF